This T cell receptor beta chain was captured in a study of T cell changes during pregnancy in multiple sclerosis. Here immunoSEQ multiplex PCR was the method, and the copy in TCRdb shows in-frame clones only, minus some. This table has tens of thousands of clones, approximately 88% appearing once. Trimming cost V 3 bases and J 5 bases; bases outside gene matches: 11. The CDR3 runs to 16 residues. The germline V gene has CDR1 SGHRS and CDR2 YFSETQ. This chain connects TRBV5-1 to TRBJ2-1, with 7 nucleotides matching TRBD1. The receptor was derived from a female donor with multiple sclerosis, enrolled in a pregnancy study. Sample: CD4+ T cells from peripheral blood mononuclear cells, taken in the first trimester of pregnancy. For the CDR3, the DNA is TGCGCCAGCAGCTCGGAACAGGGGTCCGTAAACAATGAGCAGTTCTTC. It specifies CASSSEQGSVNNEQFF.